The 27 T cell receptor beta chains below come from one sample, sequenced in a study of blood T cells in healthy people across ages. Using a J-beta primer mix together with a sample-barcoded 5' primer, a second PCR was run for about 6 to 11 cycles. Using its own MiXCR run on the 5' RACE reads, TCRdb lists one record per CDR3 protein. The sample consists of more than 750,000 distinct CDR3 sequences, about 27% of them appearing once. The same data also went into a second study, on T cells of mothers and their children.

Material for sequencing was blood. These receptors were collected from a middle-aged woman in good health.

This chain uses TRBV10-3 with TRBJ2-3; the D gene is possibly TRBD2 (7 bases). The V end lost 3 bases, the J end lost 3 bases, and 13 bases lay between the germline ends. In germline, CDR1 is ENHRY, CDR2 SYGVKD. The CDR3 has 15 amino acids. The CDR3: CAISDRGGRTDTQYF. For the CDR3, the DNA is TGTGCCATCAGTGATAGGGGGGGGAGGACAGATACGCAGTATTTT.

The V and J genes are TRBV20-1 and TRBJ2-5; 8 nucleotides match TRBD2. CDR1 DFQATT and CDR2 SNEGSKA come from the germline V gene (reference sequence). V dropped 7 bases and J dropped 0; count of bases not matched to a gene: 4. CDR3 size: 13 residues. The CDR3 spells CSVRLAYQETQYF. As DNA, the CDR3 is TGCAGTGTTCGACTAGCGTACCAAGAGACCCAGTACTTC.

This chain links TRBV7-2 with TRBJ2-7, with D hard to call. The germline gives CDR1 SGHTA, CDR2 FQGNSA. There are 13 residues in the CDR3. V was pared by 6 bases and J by 2 bases, with 11 bases between. Here the CDR3 reads CASRLSGTYEQYF. Here the CDR3 DNA reads TGTGCCAGCAGACTATCCGGAACCTACGAGCAGTACTTC.

The chain couples TRBV14 to TRBJ1-2, with unresolved D. V dropped 0 bases and J dropped 0 bases, with 8 bases sitting between them. Germline V lookup: CDR1 SGHDN, CDR2 FVKESK. The CDR3 length is 15 residues. The CDR3 bases are TGTGCCAGCAGCCAAGATTGGGATCCTAACTATGGCTACACCTTC. Its protein product is CASSQDWDPNYGYTF.

The chain employs TRBV5-1 and TRBJ2-5; 10 bases align to TRBD1. The closer fit of TRBJ2-7 to the DNA end suggests the J call may be wrong. Germline CDR1 and CDR2: SGHRS and YFSETQ. The CDR3 consists of 16 residues. The CDR3 loop is CASSLGGTGVGYEQYF. The CDR3 region has the DNA TGCGCCAGCAGCTTGGGAGGGACAGGGGTGGGCTACGAGCAGTACTTC.

This chain links TRBV5-1 with TRBJ1-2; the D gene is possibly TRBD1 (6 bases). The CDR3 is made up of 13 amino acids. Trimming removed 1 base at V and 9 bases at J, with 13 bases between. Germline V gene lookup returns CDR1 SGHRS and CDR2 YFSETQ. The CDR3 loop reads CASSLTGIDSYTF. The CDR3 bases are TGCGCCAGCAGCTTGACAGGGATAGATAGCTACACCTTC.

This clonotype appeared many times. The gene calls are TRBV24-1 and TRBJ2-4; the D is unclear. CDR1 and CDR2 from the germline V gene are KGHDR and SFDVKD. This CDR3 has 16 amino acids. Trimming removed 2 bases at V and 1 base at J, with 11 bases between. CDR3: CATSDSRVQAKNIQYF. Here the CDR3 DNA reads TGTGCCACCAGTGATTCTCGCGTACAGGCCAAAAACATTCAGTACTTC.

This clonotype was picked up many times. This chain connects TRBV7-6 to TRBJ2-1, with D perhaps TRBD2 (5 bases). The ends were cut back, 0 bases at V and 7 bases at J, with 10 bases in the middle. Germline V CDR1 and CDR2: SGHVS, FNYEAQ. CDR3 size: 14 residues. CDR3 sequence: CASSLAFPGNEQFF. CDR3 nucleotides: TGTGCCAGCAGCTTAGCTTTCCCGGGGAATGAGCAGTTCTTC. Combining the CDR3 with reference TRBV7-6 and TRBJ2-1 gives the whole variable domain GAGVSQSPRYKVTKRGQDVALRCDPISGHVSLYWYRQALGQGPEFLTYFNYEAQQDKSGLPNDRFSAERPEGSISTLTIQRTEQRDSAMYRCASSLAFPGNEQFFGPGTRLTVL.

Points on this clonotype: The DNA is left out, because the CDR3 cannot be placed on it with certainty; the CDR3 is given as TCRdb lists it. The chain couples TRBV20-1 to TRBJ2-5; the table names TRBD1, a call not compared with the DNA. The CDR3 has 17 amino acids, counting both end residues. From germline, CDR1 is DFQATT and CDR2 SNEGSKA (reference sequence). The CDR3 region is CSAKSPGEGQVGKGAYF.

Many counts were recorded for this clonotype. V gene TRBV4-1 combines with J gene TRBJ2-1, with D maybe TRBD1 (5 bases). CDR3 length equals 14 residues. The V end was cut by 0 bases, the J end by 3 bases, with 6 bases between. In germline, CDR1 is MGHRA, CDR2 YSYEKL. CDR3 DNA: TGCGCCAGCAGCCAAGATAGGGGCTACAATGAGCAGTTCTTC. Its protein product is CASSQDRGYNEQFF.

This clonotype has more than one count but fewer than ten. This sequence joins TRBV28 and TRBJ2-7; TRBD1 agrees at 9 bases. This CDR3 region has 15 residues. CDR1 and CDR2 from the germline V gene are MDHEN and SYDVKM. V trimming: 6 bases; J trimming: 2 bases; junction bases outside the gene matches: 8. The CDR3 region has the DNA TGTGCCAGCAGAGAAGGGGGGACAGGGACCTACGAGCAGTACTTC. Residues: CASREGGTGTYEQYF.

This clonotype has a handful of counts. The CDR3 sequence is CSANLGLKETQYF. The CDR3 coding sequence is TGCAGTGCTAATCTGGGACTCAAAGAGACCCAGTACTTC. V is TRBV20-1 and J is TRBJ2-5; D is possibly TRBD2 (6 bases). Germline CDR1 is DFQATT and CDR2 is SNEGSKA (reference sequence). The ends were cut back, 4 bases at V and 3 bases at J, with 12 bases in the middle. The CDR3 has 13 residues.

The V and J genes are TRBV20-1 and TRBJ1-1; weak D call: TRBD1 (5 bases). Germline V CDR1 and CDR2: DFQATT, SNEGSKA (reference sequence). Trimming took 1 base from V and 0 from J, leaving 9 bases between them. The CDR3 is made up of 14 amino acids. The DNA of the CDR3 is TGCAGTGCTAGAGCATCGGGGGTGAACACTGAAGCTTTCTTT. Protein product: CSARASGVNTEAFF.

As concerns this clonotype: A much larger clone sits a single nucleotide away, making a read error possible. The J gene is TRBJ2-5, the V gene TRBV11-2, with D unresolved. The V gene's germline CDR1 is SGHAT and CDR2 FQNNGV. This CDR3 region has 15 residues. The CDR3 DNA is TGTGCCAGCGGCTTACTGATCATAAACCAAGAGACCCAGTACTTC. The encoded protein is CASGLLIINQETQYF.

Remarks on this clonotype: A single base separates this from a much larger clone, so it may be a read error. The chain recombines TRBV12-3 or TRBV12-4 with TRBJ1-5, with 8 bases identical to TRBD1. The CDR3 covers 15 residues. The CDR3 DNA follows: TGTGCCAGCAGTTCACAAGGACAGGGAAATCAGTCCCAGCATTTT. Encoded protein: CASSSQGQGNQSQHF.

This clonotype was picked up many times. The CDR3 coding sequence is TGTGCCAGCAGCACCCCGATCAGGGTAGAGACCCAGTACTTC. Encoded protein: CASSTPIRVETQYF. V and J are TRBV7-9 and TRBJ2-5; D possibly corresponds to TRBD1 (5 bases). The V end lost 5 bases, the J end lost 4 bases, and 14 bases lay between the germline ends. CDR1 is SEHNR, CDR2 FQNEAQ, per germline (reference sequence). The CDR3 is 14 residues long.

The J gene is TRBJ2-7, the V gene TRBV12-3 or TRBV12-4, with D possibly TRBD1 on 5 matching bases. This CDR3 contains 13 residues. V dropped 7 bases and J dropped 0 bases, with 10 bases sitting between them. The CDR3 sequence is CASKTTVSYEQYF. The CDR3 coding sequence is TGTGCCAGCAAAACGACAGTCTCCTACGAGCAGTACTTC.

This chain joins TRBV20-1 and TRBJ2-4; D remains ambiguous. The end of the DNA fits TRBJ2-7 better, so the J call may be wrong. The germline CDR1 and CDR2 sequences are DFQATT and SNEGSKA (reference sequence). This CDR3 has 13 amino acids. CDR3 nucleotide sequence: TGCAGTGCTCTCTTATCTGAATCCTACGAGCAGTACTTC. Its translation: CSALLSESYEQYF.

This clonotype was picked up a small number of times. The V call is TRBV12-3 or TRBV12-4, the J call TRBJ2-1; 11 bases line up with TRBD2. CDR3 length: 14 amino acids. The trim removed 6 bases at V and 6 bases at J, leaving 4 bases unmatched. CDR3: CASRTSGKANEQFF. The DNA for the CDR3 is TGTGCCAGCAGGACTAGCGGGAAGGCCAATGAGCAGTTCTTC.

Only one count was recorded for this clonotype. This chain joins TRBV9 and TRBJ2-7; D call uncertain. V lost 0 bases and J 1 base, leaving 11 bases between the germline ends. The CDR3 is 15 amino acids. The germline gives CDR1 SGDLS, CDR2 YYNGEE. CDR3 coding DNA: TGTGCCAGCAGCGTAGGCTCAGAACCTTCCTACGAGCAGTACTTC. This encodes CASSVGSEPSYEQYF. The whole variable domain, filled in from reference TRBV9 and TRBJ2-7, reads DSGVTQTPKHLITATGQRVTLRCSPRSGDLSVYWYQQSLDQGLQFLIQYYNGEERAKGNILERFSAQQFPDLHSELNLSSLELGDSALYFCASSVGSEPSYEQYFGPGTRLTVT.

Concerning this clonotype itself: Since a much larger clone is just one base distant, this may be a read error. The chain links TRBV20-1 to TRBJ2-5; D unclear. The CDR3 has 10 residues. Germline-derived CDR1 and CDR2 are DFQATT and SNEGSKA (reference sequence). CDR3 DNA: TGCAGTTCTGTTGGAGAGACCCGGTACTTC. Encoded protein: CSSVGETRYF.

The genes are TRBV24-1 and TRBJ2-7; no firm D call. From germline, CDR1 is KGHDR and CDR2 SFDVKD. V lost 2 bases and J lost 3, with 10 bases in between. This CDR3 has 14 residues. The CDR3 region has the DNA TGTGCCACCAGTGATTCGGACGGAAACTACGAGCAGTACTTC. It translates to CATSDSDGNYEQYF.

The V gene is TRBV5-1, the J gene TRBJ2-7, with D possibly TRBD2 on 7 matching bases. The ends were cut back, 0 bases at V and 3 bases at J, with 13 bases in the middle. The CDR3 totals 15 residues. Germline CDR1 is SGHRS and CDR2 is YFSETQ. CDR3: CASSLAGGGGYEQYF. DNA of the CDR3: TGCGCCAGCAGCTTGGCCGGCGGGGGCGGCTACGAGCAGTACTTC.

V usage is TRBV27 and J usage is TRBJ1-2; possible D gene TRBD1, 5 bases. Looked up from germline, CDR1 is MNHEY and CDR2 is SMNVEV (reference sequence). Trimming removed 7 bases from V and 3 bases from J, with 15 bases in between. This CDR3 is built from 14 residues. CDR3 bases: TGTGCCAGCATGTCTGCGGGGGGAGACTATGGCTACACCTTC. Encoded protein: CASMSAGGDYGYTF.

The V call is TRBV28, the J call TRBJ1-2; D possibly corresponds to TRBD1 (5 bases). Germline lookup yields CDR1 MDHEN and CDR2 SYDVKM. The V and J ends lost 8 bases and 2 bases respectively, with 12 bases between them. The CDR3 loop spans 13 amino acids. In nucleotides, the CDR3 is TGTGCCAGCCTGGGGGTTCAGAACTATGGCTACACCTTC. The encoded protein is CASLGVQNYGYTF.

This clonotype was recorded many times. The J gene is TRBJ2-7, the V gene TRBV2, with TRBD2 matching over 13 bases. V shed 3 bases, J shed 2 bases, and the junction held 4 bases outside the gene matches. The CDR3 is 16 amino acids. Germline assignment: CDR1 SNHLY and CDR2 FYNNEI. The CDR3 coding sequence is TGTGCCAGCAGTGATTCGGGACTAGCGGGGACCTACGAGCAGTACTTC. This translates into CASSDSGLAGTYEQYF.

Here the CDR3 reads CSVGPGRNQPQHF. DNA for the CDR3: TGCAGCGTTGGTCCGGGAAGGAATCAGCCCCAGCATTTT. The gene calls are TRBV29-1 and TRBJ1-5; no reliable D call. This CDR3 has 13 amino acids. Germline V gene data show CDR1 as SQVTM and CDR2 as ANQGSEA. V was clipped by 4 bases and J by 4 bases, with 11 bases between them. Full variable domain (rest looked up from reference TRBV29-1 and TRBJ1-5): SAVISQKPSRDICQRGTSLTIQCQVDSQVTMMFWYRQQPGQSLTLIATANQGSEATYESGFVIDKFPISRPNLTFSTLTVSNMSPEDSSIYLCSVGPGRNQPQHFGDGTRLSIL.